The next 9 T cell receptor beta chains were all read from a single sample in a study of regulatory T cells in long-lasting Graves disease. Indicated time point: newly diagnosed GD, antithyroid drugs for less than 3 months. The TCR library was prepared using RNA isolated from PBMCs. Libraries of TCR beta came from iRepertoire HTBI primers plus Arm-PCR of CDR3 regions. Each CDR3 protein gets one entry after TCRdb re-called the multiplex PCR reads with MiXCR. The data show 250,000 to 400,000 distinct CDR3 sequences, with over 15% seen just once and about 39% held by the top ten. The input for sequencing was peripheral blood mononuclear cells (PBMCs), taken at new diagnosis, from a patient treated with antithyroid drugs. Receptors originate from a female donor with Graves disease.

This clonotype was seen repeatedly, ten times or more. V usage is TRBV6-5 and J usage is TRBJ2-2, with no clear D. Per germline, CDR1 MNHEY and CDR2 SVGAGI. V gave up 0 bases and J gave up 4 bases, with 9 bases separating them. The CDR3 totals 15 residues. CDR3 sequence (DNA): TGTGCCAGCAGTTACTCGCCGGGTAGCACCGGGGAGCTGTTTTTT. This translates into CASSYSPGSTGELFF.

V is TRBV3-1 and J is TRBJ2-1; 7 positions match TRBD2. Trimming removed 4 bases from V and 5 bases from J; junction bases left unmatched: 8. CDR1 is LGHDT, CDR2 YNNKEL, per germline (reference sequence). The length of the CDR3 is 15 residues. The CDR3 sequence is CASSLREAAHNEQFF. The CDR3 coding sequence is TGTGCCAGCAGCCTCCGGGAGGCCGCTCACAATGAGCAGTTCTTC.

As to this clonotype: Compared with germline, one end of the junction differs, possibly owing to a read error. This chain joins TRBV7-3 and TRBJ2-1, with D possibly matching TRBD2 (5 bases). The germline gives CDR1 SGHTA, CDR2 FQGTGA. The CDR3 contains 15 residues. This CDR3 reads CASSLEGTHPNGQFF. The CDR3 coding sequence is TGTGCCAGCAGCTTAGAGGGCACGCATCCTAATGGGCAGTTCTTC.

This clonotype was detected many times. The rearrangement joins TRBV29-1 to TRBJ2-7; D perhaps matches TRBD2 (5 bases). The CDR3 has 11 residues. V lost 5 bases to trimming and J lost 5 bases, with 10 bases between them. The germline gives CDR1 SQVTM, CDR2 ANQGSEA. Here the CDR3 DNA reads TGCAGCGTTAAATTCGGGGACGAGCAGTACTTC. Protein sequence: CSVKFGDEQYF.

In its sample, this clonotype was seen many times. This rearrangement joins TRBV7-9 to TRBJ2-2, with 7 nucleotides matching TRBD2. This CDR3 region has 15 residues. With 5 bases clipped from V and 5 bases from J, the junction kept 8 bases outside the gene matches. Germline V CDR1 and CDR2: SEHNR, FQNEAQ (reference sequence). The CDR3 is CASSPRPGGTGELFF. The CDR3 DNA reads as TGTGCCAGCAGCCCGCGTCCCGGGGGGACCGGGGAGCTGTTTTTT.

Note on this clonotype: A read error may be the cause here, since a much bigger clone is one base away. The chain joins TRBV6-2 or TRBV6-3 to TRBJ1-5; a weak D match, TRBD1 (5 bases). CDR1 is MNHEY, CDR2 SVGEGT, per germline. CDR3 length: 14 residues. As DNA, the CDR3 is TGTGCCAGCAGTGACACTCGGGGCAATCAGTCCCAGCATTTT. As protein: CASSDTRGNQSQHF.

The table lists this clonotype with many counts. This chain connects TRBV6-2 or TRBV6-3 to TRBJ1-3; TRBD1 is a possible D gene (5 bases). Per the germline V gene, CDR1 is MNHEY and CDR2 is SVGEGT. Trimming took off 4 bases at V and 4 bases at J, with 14 bases between the two ends. The CDR3 contains 15 residues. DNA of the CDR3: TGTGCCAGCAGTTTGTCAGGGACGGTCGGAAACACCATATATTTT. Protein product: CASSLSGTVGNTIYF.

The chain recombines TRBV2 with TRBJ1-4; D is possibly TRBD1 (6 bases). The CDR3 contains 16 residues. Germline CDR1 and CDR2: SNHLY and FYNNEI. V lost 6 bases, J lost 7 bases, and 21 bases lay in between. The CDR3 here is CASRNWGQGLSEKLFF. The CDR3 bases are TGTGCCAGCAGGAACTGGGGGCAGGGACTAAGTGAAAAACTGTTTTTT. Full variable domain (remainder filled in from reference TRBV2 and TRBJ1-4): EPEVTQTPSHQVTQMGQEVILRCVPISNHLYFYWYRQILGQKVEFLVSFYNNEISEKSEIFDDQFSVERPDGSNFTLKIRSTKLEDSAMYFCASRNWGQGLSEKLFFGSGTQLSVL.

This clonotype was picked up a small number of times. An end of the junction differs from the germline gene, which may be a read error. The rearrangement joins TRBV7-9 to TRBJ2-2; TRBD2 is a possible D gene (6 bases). Germline V gene data show CDR1 as SEHNR and CDR2 as FQNEAQ (reference sequence). The CDR3 sequence is 12 residues long. The CDR3 coding sequence is TGTGCCAGCAGCTCAACGGCCGGGGGGCTGTTTTTT. It specifies CASSSTAGGLFF.